A single sample gave rise to the 9 T cell receptor beta chains below, sequenced in a study of blood T cell repertoires in COVID-19 (dated by TCRdb to the early 2020s). Libraries came from the immunoSEQ multiplex PCR assay. This immuneACCESS table, as held by TCRdb, lists in-frame sequences with V and J called but not all clones. Of the missing ones, under half trace to an unresolved V gene in checked studies; the others have no known cause. Recorded for this sample are roughly 260,000 clones; 70% to 85% of them occurred a single time. The ten largest account for under 5.5% of the sample. Sample: peripheral blood. Receptors originate from a woman older than 75 with active or convalescent COVID-19.

This clone was detected once. The chain is built from TRBV6-2 or TRBV6-3 and TRBJ1-1, with 10 bases matching TRBD1. Germline V gives CDR1 MNHEY, CDR2 SVGEGT. Germline trimming cut 5 bases from V and 3 bases from J; bases unmatched to any gene: 3. The CDR3 totals 14 residues. The CDR3 nucleotides are TGTGCCAGCAGTAAGACAGGGGGCCACACTGAAGCTTTCTTT. This sequence encodes CASSKTGGHTEAFF.

The genes are TRBV24-1 and TRBJ2-1, with TRBD1 as a possible D gene (6 bases). The germline V gene encodes CDR1 KGHDR and CDR2 SFDVKD. V was shortened by 4 bases and J by 4 bases, with 13 bases between the two germline ends. The CDR3 spans 15 residues. CDR3 in DNA: TGTGCCACCAGTGACCGGACAGAGGGGTACAATGAGCAGTTCTTC. Encoded protein: CATSDRTEGYNEQFF.

V usage is TRBV5-1 and J usage is TRBJ2-7; tentative D call: TRBD1 (6 bases). Germline V CDR1 and CDR2: SGHRS, YFSETQ. This CDR3 comprises 16 residues. Trimming removed 4 bases at V and 2 bases at J, with 19 bases between. This chain's CDR3 is CASSLDPPGQAYEQYF. As DNA, the CDR3 is TGCGCCAGCAGCCTTGATCCCCCGGGACAAGCCTACGAGCAGTACTTC.

The J gene is TRBJ2-7, the V gene TRBV3-1 (or the pseudogene TRBV3-2); D gene ambiguous. The CDR3 loop spans 12 amino acids. The germline V gene has CDR1 LGHDT and CDR2 YNNKEL (reference sequence). V lost 3 bases and J lost 3, with 6 bases in between. The CDR3 region has the DNA TGTGCCAGCAGCCAGCGGAGCTACGAGCAGTACTTC. This translates into CASSQRSYEQYF.

The genes are TRBV19 and TRBJ1-5; tentative D call: TRBD1 (6 bases). Germline V gives CDR1 LNHDA, CDR2 SQIVND (reference sequence). V was cut by 3 bases and J by 4 bases, with 13 bases left in between. This CDR3 contains 15 residues. The DNA of the CDR3 is TGTGCCAGTAGTATGAGAAACAGGGATAATCAGCCCCAGCATTTT. Translating it yields CASSMRNRDNQPQHF.

The rearrangement uses TRBV2 and TRBJ1-1; perhaps TRBD1 as D (5 bases). CDR1 SNHLY and CDR2 FYNNEI come from the germline V gene. Trimming took 2 bases from V and 6 from J, leaving 13 bases between them. The CDR3 covers 14 residues. CDR3 protein: CASSEQVRVAEAFF. The CDR3 DNA reads TGTGCCAGCAGTGAACAGGTCAGGGTCGCTGAAGCTTTCTTT.

The chain is built from TRBV19 and TRBJ1-2; D is possibly TRBD1 (6 bases). The CDR3 is made up of 14 amino acids. The germline V gene encodes CDR1 LNHDA and CDR2 SQIVND (reference sequence). V was trimmed by 10 bases and J by 2 bases, leaving 17 bases between them. CDR3 residues: CATAGQGLNYGYTF. CDR3 bases: TGTGCCACCGCCGGGCAGGGGTTGAACTATGGCTACACCTTC.

The chain uses TRBV2 and TRBJ2-3; D gene unclear. CDR3 size: 11 residues. The V gene lost 6 bases and the J gene lost 3 bases, with 4 bases spanning the gap. Germline V gene lookup returns CDR1 SNHLY and CDR2 FYNNEI. CDR3 DNA: TGTGCCAGCAGCCTAACAGATACGCAGTATTTT. It yields the protein CASSLTDTQYF.

This clone has more than one count but fewer than ten. In DNA, the CDR3 is TGTGCCAGCAGCTTAGATGGGACTAATGGTCCCACAGATACGCAGTATTTT. Translation: CASSLDGTNGPTDTQYF. V gene TRBV11-2 combines with J gene TRBJ2-3; 7 nucleotides align to TRBD2. Germline trimming cut 0 bases from V and 2 bases from J; bases unmatched to any gene: 8. The CDR3 has 17 residues. Germline assignment: CDR1 SGHAT and CDR2 FQNNGV.